The 4 T cell receptor beta chains below come from one sample, sequenced in a study of blood T cell repertoires in COVID-19. Repertoires were generated with immunoSEQ multiplex PCR, while TCRdb's copy carries only in-frame clones and drops some. The sample lists 57,000 or so clones; 70% to 90% were seen once. Sequences were obtained from peripheral blood. The receptors stem from a man aged 70 or older with acute or convalescent COVID-19.

The gene calls are TRBV9 and TRBJ1-2; the match to TRBD1 covers 9 bases. This CDR3 is 15 amino acids long. V dropped 0 bases and J dropped 6; count of bases not matched to a gene: 6. CDR1 and CDR2 (germline): SGDLS, YYNGEE. CDR3 sequence: CASSVGGTGWNGYTF. DNA for the CDR3: TGTGCCAGCAGCGTAGGTGGGACAGGGTGGAATGGCTACACCTTC.

The chain joins TRBV28 to TRBJ2-2, with 11 bases identical to TRBD2. V was pared by 10 bases and J by 1 base, with 8 bases of the junction left unmatched. The CDR3 consists of 16 residues. The germline CDR1 and CDR2 sequences are MDHEN and SYDVKM. The CDR3 reads CAISLGLAVNTGELFF. CDR3 bases: TGTGCCATCTCGTTGGGACTAGCGGTGAACACCGGGGAGCTGTTTTTT.

This chain links TRBV7-9 with TRBJ1-1; D may be TRBD1 (5 bases). Between the trimmed V and J ends, which lost 3 bases and 2 bases, there was a span of 7 bases. Germline V gene data show CDR1 as SEHNR and CDR2 as FQNEAQ (reference sequence). This CDR3 contains 13 residues. The CDR3 is CASSFDSNTEAFF. CDR3 DNA sequence: TGTGCCAGCAGCTTCGACAGTAACACTGAAGCTTTCTTT. Together with reference TRBV7-9 and TRBJ1-1, the CDR3 gives the full variable domain: DTGVSQNPRHKITKRGQNVTFRCDPISEHNRLYWYRQTLGQGPEFLTYFQNEAQLEKSRLLSDRFSAERPKGSFSTLEIQRTEQGDSAMYLCASSFDSNTEAFFGQGTRLTVV.

J is TRBJ2-1 and V is TRBV24-1, with a possible D match to TRBD1 (6 bases). Germline V gene lookup returns CDR1 KGHDR and CDR2 SFDVKD. There are 16 residues in the CDR3. V was shortened by 2 bases and J by 5 bases, with 15 bases between the two germline ends. CDR3 protein: CATSDSGAVRHNEQFF. As DNA, the CDR3 is TGTGCCACCAGTGATTCAGGGGCCGTCCGACACAATGAGCAGTTCTTC.